This T cell receptor (beta chain) was recovered during a study of patients and donors after allogeneic stem cell transplantation (dated by TCRdb to between 2020 and 2021). V is clipped by 1 base and J by 1 base, and the sequence between their germline boundaries is 12 bases long. Reading from cysteine to phenylalanine, the CDR3 counts 16 amino acids. CDR3 DNA is the only sequence kept; it has 48 bases, read in frame from the first base. From the germline V gene, CDR1 is MGHRA and CDR2 is YSYEKL. Receptors were amplified or captured by RT-PCR. For sequencing, a NextSeq 550 was employed. Clones were called with MiXCR by TCRdb after fastp trimmed the public reads at Q25, and only in-frame beta chains were retained. Here each entry gathers all rows of one CDR3 protein and keeps the most common genes and DNA. This sample comprises fewer than 500,000 distinct CDR3 sequences, more than 15% of them detected only once. Around 7.2% of the sample comes from the top ten.

Ten or more counts support this clonotype. Its cognate antigen has yet to be identified. No qualities accompany the bases; no much larger clone lies one base away. Sequenced: blood, either unsorted or a sorted T cell fraction (not recorded which). The sequence was obtained from a human donor who was either an allogeneic HSCT recipient or a stem cell or donor lymphocyte infusion donor (not recorded which). It is not recorded whose cells these are; they may come from a transplant donor. Recombination connected TRBV4-1 to TRBJ2-3, and perhaps TRBD2 as D gene, on 6 matching bases. The CDR3 protein: CASSQVRPSGTDTQYF. The nucleotide sequence reads as follows: TGCGCCAGCAGCCAAGTTAGGCCTAGCGGCACAGATACGCAGTATTTT.